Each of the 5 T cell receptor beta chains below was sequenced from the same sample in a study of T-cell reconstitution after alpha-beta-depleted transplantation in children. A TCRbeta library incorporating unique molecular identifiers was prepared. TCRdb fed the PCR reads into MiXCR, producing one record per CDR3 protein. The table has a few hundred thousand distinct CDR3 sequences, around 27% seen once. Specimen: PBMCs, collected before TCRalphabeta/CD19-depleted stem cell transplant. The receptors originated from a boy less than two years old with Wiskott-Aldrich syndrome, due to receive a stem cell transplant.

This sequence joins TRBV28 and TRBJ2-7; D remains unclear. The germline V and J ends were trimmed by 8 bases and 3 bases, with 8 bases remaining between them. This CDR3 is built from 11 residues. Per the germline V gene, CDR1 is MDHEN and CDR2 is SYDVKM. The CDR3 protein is CASGLRYEQYF. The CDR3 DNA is TGTGCCAGCGGGCTCCGCTACGAGCAGTACTTC. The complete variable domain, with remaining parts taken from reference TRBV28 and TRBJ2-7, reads DVKVTQSSRYLVKRTGEKVFLECVQDMDHENMFWYRQDPGLGLRLIYFSYDVKMKEKGDIPEGYSVSREKKERFSLILESASTNQTSMYLCASGLRYEQYFGPGTRLTVT.

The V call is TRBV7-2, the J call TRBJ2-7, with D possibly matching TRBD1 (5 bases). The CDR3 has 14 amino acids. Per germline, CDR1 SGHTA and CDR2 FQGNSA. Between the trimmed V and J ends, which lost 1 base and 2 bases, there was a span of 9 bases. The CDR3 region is CASSLVGAPYEQYF. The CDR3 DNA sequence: TGTGCCAGCAGCTTAGTAGGGGCCCCCTACGAGCAGTACTTC.

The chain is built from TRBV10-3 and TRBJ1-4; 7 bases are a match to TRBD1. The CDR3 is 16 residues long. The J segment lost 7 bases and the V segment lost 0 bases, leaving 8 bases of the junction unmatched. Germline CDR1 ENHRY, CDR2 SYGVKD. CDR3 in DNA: TGTGCCATCAGTGAGTCGGGGGGACAGATTTCTGAAAAACTGTTTTTT. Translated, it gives CAISESGGQISEKLFF.

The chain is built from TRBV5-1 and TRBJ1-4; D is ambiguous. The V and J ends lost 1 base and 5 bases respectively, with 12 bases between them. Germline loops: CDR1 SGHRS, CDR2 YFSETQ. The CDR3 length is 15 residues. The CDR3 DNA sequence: TGCGCCAGCAGCTTGTCTCAGACCCTGAATGAAAAACTGTTTTTT. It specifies CASSLSQTLNEKLFF.

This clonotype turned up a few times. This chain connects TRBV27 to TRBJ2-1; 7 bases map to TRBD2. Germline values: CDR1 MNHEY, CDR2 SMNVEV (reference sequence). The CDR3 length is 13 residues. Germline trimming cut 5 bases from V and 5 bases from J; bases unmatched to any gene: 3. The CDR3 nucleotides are TGTGCCAGCAGTCACGGACTAGACAATGAGCAGTTCTTC. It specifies CASSHGLDNEQFF.